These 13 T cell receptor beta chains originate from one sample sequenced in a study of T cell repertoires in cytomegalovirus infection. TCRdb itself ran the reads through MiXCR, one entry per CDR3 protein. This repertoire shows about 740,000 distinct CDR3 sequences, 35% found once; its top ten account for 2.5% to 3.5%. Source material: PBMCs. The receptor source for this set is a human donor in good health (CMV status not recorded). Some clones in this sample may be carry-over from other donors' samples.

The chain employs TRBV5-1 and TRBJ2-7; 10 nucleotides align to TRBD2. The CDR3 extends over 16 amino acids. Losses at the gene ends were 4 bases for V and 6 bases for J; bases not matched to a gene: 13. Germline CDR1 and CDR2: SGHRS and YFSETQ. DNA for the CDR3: TGCGCCAGCAGCCAAATCAGCGGGGGGGTTTCCCTCGAGCAGTACTTC. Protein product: CASSQISGGVSLEQYF.

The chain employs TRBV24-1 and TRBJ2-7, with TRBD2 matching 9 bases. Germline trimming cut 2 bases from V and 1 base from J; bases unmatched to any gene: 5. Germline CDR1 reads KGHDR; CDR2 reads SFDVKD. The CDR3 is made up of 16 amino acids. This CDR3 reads CATSDSYSGSSYEQYF. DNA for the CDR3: TGTGCCACCAGTGATTCCTATAGCGGGAGTTCCTACGAGCAGTACTTC.

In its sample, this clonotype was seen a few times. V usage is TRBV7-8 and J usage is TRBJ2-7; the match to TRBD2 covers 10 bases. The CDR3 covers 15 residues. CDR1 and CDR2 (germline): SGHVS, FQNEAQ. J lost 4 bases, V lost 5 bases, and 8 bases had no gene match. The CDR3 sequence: CASSPRAGGPYEQYF. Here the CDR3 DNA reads TGTGCCAGCAGCCCTCGAGCGGGAGGGCCGTACGAGCAGTACTTC. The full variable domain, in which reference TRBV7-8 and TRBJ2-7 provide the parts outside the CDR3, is GAGVSQSPRYKVAKRGQDVALRCDPISGHVSLFWYQQALGQGPEFLTYFQNEAQLDKSGLPSDRFFAERPEGSVSTLKIQRTQQEDSAVYLCASSPRAGGPYEQYFGPGTRLTVT.

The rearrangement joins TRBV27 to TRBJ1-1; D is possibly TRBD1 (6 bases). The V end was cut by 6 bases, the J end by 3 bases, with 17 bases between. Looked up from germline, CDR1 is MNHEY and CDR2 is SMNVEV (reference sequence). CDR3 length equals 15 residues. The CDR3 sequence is CASSQRGGLDTEAFF. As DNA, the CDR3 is TGTGCCAGCAGCCAAAGAGGGGGTTTGGACACTGAAGCTTTCTTT.

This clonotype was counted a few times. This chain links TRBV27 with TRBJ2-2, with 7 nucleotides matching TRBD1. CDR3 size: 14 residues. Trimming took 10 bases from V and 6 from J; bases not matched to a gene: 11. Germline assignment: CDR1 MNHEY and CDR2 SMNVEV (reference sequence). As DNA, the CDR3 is TGTGCCACCATGATCACAGGGGCCCCCGGGGAGCTGTTTTTT. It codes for CATMITGAPGELFF.

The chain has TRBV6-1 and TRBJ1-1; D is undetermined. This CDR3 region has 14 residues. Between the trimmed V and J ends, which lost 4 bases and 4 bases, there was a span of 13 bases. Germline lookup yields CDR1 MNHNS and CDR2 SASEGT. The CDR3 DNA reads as TGTGCCAGCAGTGCTACCGTCCCTACCACTGAAGCTTTCTTT. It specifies CASSATVPTTEAFF.

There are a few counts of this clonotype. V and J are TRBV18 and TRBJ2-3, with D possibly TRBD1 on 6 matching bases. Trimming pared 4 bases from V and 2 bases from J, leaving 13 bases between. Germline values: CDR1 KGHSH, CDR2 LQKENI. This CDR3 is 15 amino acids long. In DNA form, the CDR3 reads TGTGCCAGCTCACTCCGGGACACGTCCACAGATACGCAGTATTTT. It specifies CASSLRDTSTDTQYF.

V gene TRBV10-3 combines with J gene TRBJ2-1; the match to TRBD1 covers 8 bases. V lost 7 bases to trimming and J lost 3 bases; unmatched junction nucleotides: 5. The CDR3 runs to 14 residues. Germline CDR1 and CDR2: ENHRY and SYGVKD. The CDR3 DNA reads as TGTGCCATCACCGAGGGGACAGGCTACAATGAGCAGTTCTTC. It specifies CAITEGTGYNEQFF.

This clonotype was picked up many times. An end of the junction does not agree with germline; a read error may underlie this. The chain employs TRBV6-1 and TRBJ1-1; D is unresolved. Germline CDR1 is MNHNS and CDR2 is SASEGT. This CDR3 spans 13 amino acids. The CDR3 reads CASREGLDTEAFF. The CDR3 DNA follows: TGTGCCAGCAGGGAAGGATTGGACACTGAAGCTTTCTTT.

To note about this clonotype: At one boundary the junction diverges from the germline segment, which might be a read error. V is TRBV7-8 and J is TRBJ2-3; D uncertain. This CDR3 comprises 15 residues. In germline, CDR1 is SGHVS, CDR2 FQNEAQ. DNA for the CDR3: TGTTCCAGCAGGCCACTCAGAACTAGCACAGATACGCAGTATTTT. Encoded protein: CSSRPLRTSTDTQYF.

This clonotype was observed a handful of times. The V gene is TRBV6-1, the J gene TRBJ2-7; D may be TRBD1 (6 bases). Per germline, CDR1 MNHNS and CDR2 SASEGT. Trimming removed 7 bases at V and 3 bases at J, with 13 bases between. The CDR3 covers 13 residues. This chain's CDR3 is CASIGTPGYEQYF. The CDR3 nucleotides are TGTGCCAGCATAGGGACACCCGGCTACGAGCAGTACTTC.

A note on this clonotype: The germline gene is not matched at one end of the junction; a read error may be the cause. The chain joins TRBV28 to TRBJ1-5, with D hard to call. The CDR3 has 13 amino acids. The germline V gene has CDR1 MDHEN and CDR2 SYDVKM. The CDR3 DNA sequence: TGTGCCAGCACCACGGAGGGCAATCAGCCCCATCATTTT. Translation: CASTTEGNQPHHF.

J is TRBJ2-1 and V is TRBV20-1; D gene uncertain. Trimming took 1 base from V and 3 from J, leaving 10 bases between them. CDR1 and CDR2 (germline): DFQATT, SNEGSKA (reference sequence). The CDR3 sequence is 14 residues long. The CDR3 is CSARATILYNEQFF. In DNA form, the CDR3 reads TGCAGTGCTAGAGCCACAATTCTCTACAATGAGCAGTTCTTC.